This T cell receptor (beta chain) stems from a study of monozygotic twins with inflammatory bowel disease. Findings and caveats of the study: A lone strong IBD-associated signal or clonotype found no support.

On this clonotype: Its antigen is as yet unknown.

UMIs were attached via template switching, each with a 6-nucleotide sample barcode. Reanalyzing the 5' RACE reads, TCRdb keeps one entry per CDR3 protein, without DNA. In all, the sample yields approximately 200,000 distinct CDR3 sequences. Germline V CDR1 and CDR2: SGDLS, YYNGEE. CDR3 size: 17 residues. The rearrangement uses TRBV9 and TRBJ2-3; TCRdb returns TRBD2, unconfirmable since there is no DNA. Sequenced sample: blood. This receptor was taken from a human donor with ulcerative colitis or Crohn's disease, or a healthy co-twin of an affected twin (not recorded which). CDR3 sequence: CASSSGAPTSGTDTQYF.